The 3 T cell receptor beta chains presented below share a single source sample, sequenced in a study of cytotoxic CD8 clonotypes in ibrutinib-treated CLL (dated by TCRdb to the early 2020s). The library was obtained by the immunoSEQ multiplex PCR assay. Held by TCRdb, this immuneACCESS table contains in-frame sequences only and omits some clones. Under half of the omission traces to an unresolved V gene where checked; the cause of the rest is unknown. This sample gives roughly 180,000 clones in total; around 72% of them show up just once. In total, the top ten clones hold roughly an eighth of the sample. This specimen's time point label, interpreted: around 2 years on ibrutinib. The material sequenced was PBMCs, taken after 24 months of ibrutinib treatment. The receptors stem from a human donor with chronic lymphocytic leukemia.

This clone was recorded once. The CDR3 bases are TGTGCCAGCAGCTTGAGGCTAGCGGGAGGGCTGGAGACCCAGTACTTC. The encoded protein is CASSLRLAGGLETQYF. The chain is built from TRBV5-6 and TRBJ2-5; 12 bases agree with TRBD2. The CDR3 consists of 16 residues. Germline lookup yields CDR1 SGHDT and CDR2 YYEEEE. J gave up 5 bases and V 1 base, and 6 bases lay outside the gene matches.

V and J are TRBV7-9 and TRBJ2-7; weak D call: TRBD2 (6 bases). Trimming left V 2 bases short and J 2 bases short, with 10 bases between. CDR3 length: 14 residues. Germline V gene sequence: CDR1 SEHNR, CDR2 FQNEAQ (reference sequence). The CDR3 is CASSLSGVTYEQYF. The DNA of the CDR3 is TGTGCCAGCAGCTTATCGGGGGTCACCTACGAGCAGTACTTC.

The V and J genes are TRBV30 and TRBJ2-5, with D tentatively TRBD2 (5 bases). CDR3 length: 14 residues. V lost 7 bases and J 5 bases, leaving 20 bases between the germline ends. The germline gives CDR1 GTSNPN, CDR2 SVGIG (reference sequence). In nucleotides, the CDR3 is TGTGCCTTTTCCATACCGGGGAGTAAGGAGACCCAGTACTTC. This encodes CAFSIPGSKETQYF.